Listed below are T cell receptor beta chains from one sample, sequenced in a study of cytomegalovirus exposure and HLA in healthy donors. The protocol was immunoSEQ multiplex PCR, while the TCRdb copy is restricted to in-frame clones and leaves out a portion. The repertoire holds fewer than 200,000 clones, with 80% to 85% as singletons. Sequencing was performed on PBMCs. Source of these receptors: a woman younger than 45 in good health and CMV-seronegative. Both conserved end residues are part of each CDR3. Each record gives: V gene, clone size, D gene, J gene, CDR3 protein, CDR3 DNA. D genes are given only for firm matches. For some rows the clone size is stated as once, few or many, or as a class when expanded; others skip it.

V gene: TRBV28
clone size: NA
D gene: NA
J gene: TRBJ1-5
CDR3 protein: CASSLISGGENQPQHF
CDR3 DNA: TGTGCCAGCAGTTTAATTTCTGGAGGGGAAAATCAGCCCCAGCATTTT

V gene: TRBV5-1
clone size: NA
D gene: NA
J gene: TRBJ2-3
CDR3 protein: CASSLGARDTQYF
CDR3 DNA: TGCGCCAGCAGCTTAGGGGCCAGAGATACGCAGTATTTT

V gene: TRBV18
clone size: NA
D gene: NA
J gene: TRBJ2-7
CDR3 protein: CASSPNDSYEQYF
CDR3 DNA: TGTGCCAGCTCACCAAATGACAGCTACGAGCAGTACTTC

V gene: TRBV5-1
clone size: NA
D gene: NA
J gene: TRBJ1-3
CDR3 protein: CASSLGGLSGNTIYF
CDR3 DNA: TGCGCCAGCAGCTTGGGGGGACTTTCTGGAAACACCATATATTTT

V gene: TRBV6-5
clone size: few
D gene: NA
J gene: TRBJ1-5
CDR3 protein: CASSMGPNQPQHF
CDR3 DNA: TGTGCCAGCAGTATGGGGCCCAATCAGCCCCAGCATTTT

V gene: TRBV28
clone size: NA
D gene: NA
J gene: TRBJ2-1
CDR3 protein: CASSRRDRYNEQFF
CDR3 DNA: TGTGCCAGCAGTCGCAGGGATCGCTACAATGAGCAGTTCTTC

V gene: TRBV5-6
clone size: NA
D gene: NA
J gene: TRBJ2-4
CDR3 protein: CASSATNFQGDIQYF
CDR3 DNA: TGTGCCAGCAGCGCGACAAATTTCCAGGGCGACATTCAGTACTTC

V gene: TRBV7-2
clone size: NA
D gene: NA
J gene: TRBJ1-5
CDR3 protein: CASSLSPDQPQHF
CDR3 DNA: TGTGCCAGCAGCTTATCCCCAGATCAGCCCCAGCATTTT

V gene: TRBV7-3
clone size: NA
D gene: NA
J gene: TRBJ2-2
CDR3 protein: CASSHRESGELFF
CDR3 DNA: TGTGCCAGCAGCCACAGGGAATCCGGGGAGCTGTTTTTT

V gene: TRBV6-1
clone size: NA
D gene: NA
J gene: TRBJ1-1
CDR3 protein: CASSDRGNTEAFF
CDR3 DNA: TGTGCCAGCAGTGATCGGGGGAACACTGAAGCTTTCTTT

V gene: TRBV11-1
clone size: NA
D gene: NA
J gene: TRBJ1-2
CDR3 protein: CASSSDRMHNYGYTF
CDR3 DNA: TGTGCCAGCAGCTCCGACAGGATGCACAACTATGGCTACACCTTC

V gene: TRBV7-9
clone size: NA
D gene: NA
J gene: TRBJ1-1
CDR3 protein: CSSSRVQGTEAFF
CDR3 DNA: TGTTCCAGCAGCCGAGTACAGGGAACTGAAGCTTTCTTT

V gene: TRBV9
clone size: NA
D gene: NA
J gene: TRBJ2-2
CDR3 protein: CASSVGPLAASYTGELFF
CDR3 DNA: TGTGCCAGCAGCGTAGGGCCCCTAGCAGCGTCTTACACCGGGGAGCTGTTTTTT

V gene: TRBV7-9
clone size: NA
D gene: TRBD1
J gene: TRBJ1-4
CDR3 protein: CASSSRQGYEKLFF
CDR3 DNA: TGTGCCAGCAGCTCTCGACAGGGCTACGAAAAACTGTTTTTT